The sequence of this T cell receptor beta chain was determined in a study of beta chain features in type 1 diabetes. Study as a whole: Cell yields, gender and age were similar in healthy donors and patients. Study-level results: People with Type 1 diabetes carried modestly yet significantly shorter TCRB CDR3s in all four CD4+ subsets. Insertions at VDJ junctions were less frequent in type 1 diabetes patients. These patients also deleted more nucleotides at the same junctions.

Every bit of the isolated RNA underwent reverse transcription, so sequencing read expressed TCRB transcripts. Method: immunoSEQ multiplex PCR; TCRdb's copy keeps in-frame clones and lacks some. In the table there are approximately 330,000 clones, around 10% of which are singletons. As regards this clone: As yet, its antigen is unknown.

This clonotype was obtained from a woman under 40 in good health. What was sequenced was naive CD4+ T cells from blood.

CDR3 DNA sequence: TGTGCCTGGAGCCCCGGGATAGCGGGAGTTAATGAGCAGTTCTTC. It is translated as CAWSPGIAGVNEQFF. J is TRBJ2-1 and V is TRBV30; 9 positions match TRBD2. Germline V gene data show CDR1 as GTSNPN and CDR2 as SVGIG (reference sequence). The V segment lost 3 bases and the J segment 7 bases; nucleotides outside the gene matches: 10. This CDR3 spans 15 amino acids.